One sample yielded the 28 T cell receptor beta chains listed below, sequenced in a study of Graves' ophthalmopathy and Graves' hyperthyroidism. Amplifying from RNA transcripts, the study obtained TCR beta CDR3 regions. First-round RT-PCR with HTBI primers preceded a second-round multiplex PCR. TCRdb itself ran the multiplex PCR reads through MiXCR, one entry per CDR3 protein. Counted here are roughly 610,000 distinct CDR3 sequences, about a fifth occurring once; the ten biggest clones make up around 7%. Sequenced material: peripheral blood. The receptors were gathered from a woman aged 18-30 years with stable Graves' hyperthyroidism. Some clones in this sample may be carry-over from other donors' samples.

This clonotype was counted between two and nine times. The V and J genes are TRBV5-1 and TRBJ1-1; D is ambiguous. Germline CDR1 and CDR2: SGHRS and YFSETQ. Trimming pared 4 bases from V and 6 bases from J, leaving 13 bases between. The CDR3 spans 13 residues. CDR3 loop: CASSPNDDAEAFF. For the CDR3, the DNA is TGCGCCAGCAGCCCCAATGATGACGCTGAAGCTTTCTTT.

This clonotype has a count of ten or more. The chain employs TRBV29-1 and TRBJ1-3; D remains unclear. Per germline, CDR1 SQVTM and CDR2 ANQGSEA. The CDR3 consists of 11 residues. V was cut by 5 bases and J by 4 bases, with 6 bases left in between. In DNA, the CDR3 is TGCAGCGTTCTCGTGGGAAACACCATATATTTT. It codes for CSVLVGNTIYF.

This clonotype was picked up many times. V gene TRBV4-1 combines with J gene TRBJ1-1, with unresolved D. Germline lookup yields CDR1 MGHRA and CDR2 YSYEKL. This CDR3 comprises 13 residues. Trimming took 5 bases from V and 4 from J, leaving 11 bases between them. CDR3 loop: CASSWRGLTEAFF. DNA for the CDR3: TGCGCCAGCAGCTGGAGAGGGCTCACTGAAGCTTTCTTT.

This chain joins TRBV12-3 or TRBV12-4 and TRBJ1-1; D remains unclear. The CDR3 spans 17 residues. V gave up 5 bases and J gave up 3 bases, with 22 bases separating them. The CDR3 sequence is CASSLLIGLRGDTEAFF. The DNA of the CDR3 is TGTGCCAGCAGTCTCCTTATAGGACTCCGGGGAGACACTGAAGCTTTCTTT.

This clonotype was counted ten times or more. The chain joins TRBV20-1 to TRBJ1-2; TRBD1 might be the D (6 bases). V was clipped by 5 bases and J by 1 base, with 17 bases between them. Germline V gene lookup returns CDR1 DFQATT and CDR2 SNEGSKA (reference sequence). The CDR3 is 15 amino acids. The CDR3 nucleotides read TGCAGTGCTCCTCCGGGACAAAGACTTAACTATGGCTACACCTTC. As protein: CSAPPGQRLNYGYTF.

In DNA, the CDR3 is TGTGCCAGTTCGGAGGTAGCCAAAAACATTCAGTACTTC. It specifies CASSEVAKNIQYF. The chain employs TRBV3-1 and TRBJ2-4; tentative D call: TRBD2 (5 bases). The germline gives CDR1 LGHDT, CDR2 YNNKEL (reference sequence). The V gene lost 9 bases and the J gene lost 0 bases, with 9 bases spanning the gap. The CDR3 loop spans 13 amino acids. The full variable domain, with the rest looked up from reference TRBV3-1 and TRBJ2-4, is DTAVSQTPKYLVTQMGNDKSIKCEQNLGHDTMYWYKQDSKKFLKIMFSYNNKELIINETVPNRFSPKSPDKAHLNLHINSLELGDSAVYFCASSEVAKNIQYFGAGTRLSVL.

This clonotype was picked up many times. The V call is TRBV6-5, the J call TRBJ1-2; the D gene is possibly TRBD1 (6 bases). Trimming pared 3 bases from V and 2 bases from J, leaving 7 bases between. This CDR3 is 13 amino acids long. Germline loops: CDR1 MNHEY, CDR2 SVGAGI. CDR3: CASSYQGNYGYTF. The CDR3 DNA is TGTGCCAGCAGTTATCAGGGGAACTATGGCTACACCTTC.

This clonotype came up a few times. The chain couples TRBV5-1 to TRBJ1-2, with D possibly being TRBD1 (6 bases). V was clipped by 5 bases and J by 6 bases, with 17 bases between them. The CDR3 extends over 14 amino acids. Germline CDR1 SGHRS, CDR2 YFSETQ. CDR3 DNA sequence: TGCGCCAGCAGTTACACCGGGACATCGAATGGCTACACCTTC. Protein: CASSYTGTSNGYTF.

The table lists this clonotype with a count of one. CDR3 residues: CASSPGTSGSSETQYF. The CDR3 DNA sequence: TGTGCCAGCAGTCCCGGGACTAGCGGGTCCAGTGAGACCCAGTACTTC. The V gene is TRBV28, the J gene TRBJ2-5; 12 nucleotides line up with TRBD2. Germline V CDR1 and CDR2: MDHEN, SYDVKM. This CDR3 spans 16 amino acids. J gave up 5 bases and V 5 bases, and 9 bases lay outside the gene matches.

The sample holds many counts of this clonotype. The chain carries TRBV6-5 and TRBJ1-5; D remains unclear. Trimming removed 0 bases at V and 7 bases at J, with 10 bases between. The CDR3 has 14 amino acids. Germline V gene sequence: CDR1 MNHEY, CDR2 SVGAGI. The DNA of the CDR3 is TGTGCCAGCAGTTACTCGCTCGGCAGACAGCCCCAGCATTTT. It translates to CASSYSLGRQPQHF.

This clonotype was counted many times. The rearrangement links TRBV27 to TRBJ1-2; TRBD1 is a possible D gene (6 bases). Germline CDR1 MNHEY, CDR2 SMNVEV (reference sequence). CDR3 length equals 14 residues. V lost 6 bases, J lost 5 bases, and 16 bases lay in between. CDR3 coding DNA: TGTGCCAGCAGCCCCGGGACAAATACTTATGGCTACACCTTC. This gives the protein CASSPGTNTYGYTF.

This clonotype was picked up many times. The chain carries TRBV27 and TRBJ1-2; D is unresolved. Trimming stripped 4 bases from V and 7 bases from J, with 19 bases between. The CDR3 contains 15 residues. Germline assignment: CDR1 MNHEY and CDR2 SMNVEV (reference sequence). The CDR3 sequence is CASSSYTASGGGYTF. The CDR3 DNA follows: TGTGCCAGCAGTTCGTATACAGCGTCCGGAGGTGGCTACACCTTC.

Ten or more counts support this clonotype. The CDR3 loop reads CAWSVTQTDYGYTF. The CDR3 nucleotides are TGTGCCTGGAGTGTTACCCAGACAGACTATGGCTACACCTTC. V is TRBV30 and J is TRBJ1-2; tentatively, D is TRBD1 (5 bases). V lost 0 bases and J 3 bases, leaving 11 bases between the germline ends. The CDR3 consists of 14 residues. From germline, CDR1 is GTSNPN and CDR2 SVGIG (reference sequence).

This clonotype was seen repeatedly, ten times or more. CDR3 sequence reads: CASSPRQGTYNSPLHF. The CDR3 DNA reads as TGTGCCAGCAGCCCGAGACAGGGAACCTATAATTCACCCCTCCACTTT. The chain links TRBV7-2 to TRBJ1-6; 7 positions match TRBD1. Germline-derived CDR1 and CDR2 are SGHTA and FQGNSA. The CDR3 sequence is 16 residues long. The V gene end was trimmed by 5 bases and the J gene end by 2 bases; junction bases not matched to a gene: 6.

Concerning this clonotype itself: One junction end does not reproduce the germline sequence, and a read error may be involved. The gene calls are TRBV15 and TRBJ1-2, with 7 bases fitting TRBD1. CDR1 and CDR2 from the germline V gene are LNHNV and YYDKDF (reference sequence). CDR3 length equals 16 residues. This CDR3 is CATSRDRDRVNYGYAF. In DNA form, the CDR3 reads TGTGCCACCAGCAGAGATCGGGACAGAGTTAACTATGGCTACGCCTTC.

DNA for the CDR3: TGCAGTGCTCACACAGGCCTTTTCTACGAGCAGTACTTC. This codes for CSAHTGLFYEQYF. This sequence joins TRBV20-1 and TRBJ2-7; TRBD1 might be the D (5 bases). The germline gives CDR1 DFQATT, CDR2 SNEGSKA (reference sequence). Trimming stripped 5 bases from V and 3 bases from J, with 14 bases between. The CDR3 totals 13 residues.

The CDR3 region is CSAELIRDRMIYEQYF. CDR3 DNA sequence: TGCAGTGCCGAACTCATCCGCGACAGGATGATCTACGAGCAGTACTTC. J is TRBJ2-7 and V is TRBV20-1; D might be TRBD1 (6 bases). The germline V gene has CDR1 DFQATT and CDR2 SNEGSKA (reference sequence). Trimming removed 6 bases at V and 3 bases at J, with 24 bases between. The CDR3 is 16 residues long.

The chain uses TRBV12-3 or TRBV12-4 and TRBJ2-7; D is possibly TRBD1 (7 bases). The CDR3 runs to 16 residues. V lost 3 bases and J 1 base, leaving 16 bases between the germline ends. CDR3 loop: CASSFPRQGGSYEQYF. Written as DNA, the CDR3 is TGTGCCAGCAGTTTCCCCCGACAGGGAGGTTCCTACGAGCAGTACTTC.

This clonotype occurred many times. The gene calls are TRBV20-1 and TRBJ2-5; D is unresolved. From germline, CDR1 is DFQATT and CDR2 SNEGSKA (reference sequence). This CDR3 has 12 residues. Trimming cost V 4 bases and J 5 bases, with 11 bases left between them. CDR3 in DNA: TGCAGTGCTACGGAGTTTGGGGAGACCCAGTACTTC. It translates to CSATEFGETQYF.

The V call is TRBV19, the J call TRBJ1-1, with D unclear. Looked up from germline, CDR1 is LNHDA and CDR2 is SQIVND (reference sequence). The CDR3 runs 16 residues. V shed 3 bases and J shed 0 bases, with 14 bases lying between them. DNA for the CDR3: TGTGCCAGTAGTATGGAGGCGGCAAGCATGAACACTGAAGCTTTCTTT. Protein sequence: CASSMEAASMNTEAFF. Filled out from reference TRBV19 and TRBJ1-1, the complete variable domain reads DGGITQSPKYLFRKEGQNVTLSCEQNLNHDAMYWYRQDPGQGLRLIYYSQIVNDFQKGDIAEGYSVSREKKESFPLTVTSAQKNPTAFYLCASSMEAASMNTEAFFGQGTRLTVV.

This clonotype was seen only a few times. The V call is TRBV12-3 or TRBV12-4, the J call TRBJ2-7; 9 nucleotides align to TRBD1. Trimming took 8 bases from V and 4 from J; bases not matched to a gene: 9. The CDR3 covers 14 residues. DNA for the CDR3: TGTGCCAGCCTAAGCGGACAGGGGCCTTACGAGCAGTACTTC. Its translation: CASLSGQGPYEQYF.

V and J are TRBV6-1 and TRBJ2-7; 8 nucleotides align to TRBD2. The CDR3 runs to 14 residues. Germline-derived CDR1 and CDR2 are MNHNS and SASEGT. With V trimmed by 5 bases and J by 3 bases, 6 bases remained unmatched. CDR3 loop: CASSQSGGVYEQYF. The CDR3 nucleotides are TGTGCCAGCAGTCAAAGCGGGGGTGTCTACGAGCAGTACTTC.

This clonotype was seen a handful of times. The V and J genes are TRBV7-3 and TRBJ2-6; 12 nucleotides match TRBD2. V shed 4 bases, J shed 2 bases, and the junction held 6 bases outside the gene matches. The germline gives CDR1 SGHTA, CDR2 FQGTGA. This CDR3 is 18 amino acids long. The DNA for the CDR3 is TGTGCCAGCAGCTCCGTCGGACTAGCGGGGACTGGGGCCAACGTCCTGACTTTC. It codes for CASSSVGLAGTGANVLTF.

This clonotype showed up many times. This sequence joins TRBV28 and TRBJ1-2; D is ambiguous. The CDR3 is 15 residues long. The V end lost 6 bases, the J end lost 3 bases, and 17 bases lay between the germline ends. Germline V gene sequence: CDR1 MDHEN, CDR2 SYDVKM. For the CDR3, the DNA is TGTGCCAGCAGATCCGGGCCGGGATGGGACTATGGCTACACCTTC. It yields the protein CASRSGPGWDYGYTF.

This clonotype has a handful of counts. This chain links TRBV5-1 with TRBJ1-1; D unresolved. The V gene's germline CDR1 is SGHRS and CDR2 YFSETQ. The V gene lost 2 bases and the J gene lost 8 bases, with 10 bases spanning the gap. The CDR3 contains 12 residues. Written as DNA, the CDR3 is TGCGCCAGCAGCTTCAACCGGGAGGAAGCTTTCTTT. This translates into CASSFNREEAFF. The variable domain in full, completed from reference TRBV5-1 and TRBJ1-1, reads KAGVTQTPRYLIKTRGQQVTLSCSPISGHRSVSWYQQTPGQGLQFLFEYFSETQRNKGNFPGRFSGRQFSNSRSEMNVSTLELGDSALYLCASSFNREEAFFGQGTRLTVV.

This clonotype showed up many times. CDR3 sequence (DNA): TGTGCCAGCAGTTGGGCGTTGGAGCAAGAGACCCAGTACTTC. Its translation: CASSWALEQETQYF. The chain carries TRBV12-3 or TRBV12-4 and TRBJ2-5; D unresolved. The V end was cut by 4 bases, the J end by 2 bases, with 11 bases between. CDR3 length: 14 residues.

This clonotype was recorded many times. V usage is TRBV12-3 or TRBV12-4 and J usage is TRBJ2-5; D is perhaps TRBD1 (5 bases). The V end lost 6 bases, the J end lost 2 bases, and 16 bases lay between the germline ends. The CDR3 totals 15 residues. Here the CDR3 reads CASSPSGHLQETQYF. CDR3 in DNA: TGTGCCAGCAGCCCCTCCGGACACCTACAAGAGACCCAGTACTTC.

This sequence joins TRBV12-3 or TRBV12-4 and TRBJ2-2; D not resolved. V was shortened by 5 bases and J by 5 bases, with 12 bases between the two germline ends. The CDR3 is 14 residues long. CDR3 sequence: CASSIVGLTGELFF. The DNA for the CDR3 is TGTGCCAGCAGTATTGTGGGCCTGACCGGGGAGCTGTTTTTT.